Listed here are 13 T cell receptor beta chains from one sample, sequenced in a study of molecular identifiers for immune sequencing clone quantification. TCRdb recomputed calls from the PCR reads with MiXCR, one row per CDR3 protein. The sample lists about 97,000 distinct CDR3 sequences; 30% to 35% were seen once. Sequencing used naive CD8+ T cells from blood, with Jurkat cell RNA spiked in. Subset reported: FACS-sorted CD8+CD4-CCR7+CD45RA+ naive T cells. The receptors were gathered from a human donor in good health. Some libraries in this study had Jurkat cell RNA spiked in.

In its sample, this clonotype was seen a few times. The chain carries TRBV9 and TRBJ2-6, with TRBD2 matching 11 bases. Germline loops: CDR1 SGDLS, CDR2 YYNGEE. CDR3 length: 17 residues. V trimming: 4 bases; J trimming: 1 base; junction bases outside the gene matches: 4. The CDR3 coding sequence is TGTGCCAGCAGCACGACTAGCGGGATTTCTGGGGCCAACGTCCTGACTTTC. Translated: CASSTTSGISGANVLTF.

For this clonotype: A single base separates this from a much larger clone, so it may be a read error. V usage is TRBV28 and J usage is TRBJ1-5; tentatively, D is TRBD1 (6 bases). This CDR3 contains 14 residues. The ends were cut back, 6 bases at V and 8 bases at J, with 17 bases in the middle. CDR1 MDHEN and CDR2 SYDVKM come from the germline V gene. The CDR3 here is CASSPRTEVKPQHF. The DNA of the CDR3 is TGTGCCAGCAGCCCTCGGACAGAAGTCAAGCCCCAGCATTTT.

There are a few counts of this clonotype. The chain couples TRBV19 to TRBJ2-1, with TRBD2 matching 10 bases. V dropped 3 bases and J dropped 5; count of bases not matched to a gene: 13. The CDR3 runs to 18 residues. The germline CDR1 and CDR2 sequences are LNHDA and SQIVND (reference sequence). The DNA of the CDR3 is TGTGCCAGTAGTATCTCGAGCTGGACTAGCGGAAGTGACAATGAGCAGTTCTTC. As protein: CASSISSWTSGSDNEQFF.

This clonotype turned up a few times. The CDR3 spells CASSMWENTEAFF. CDR3 in DNA: TGTGCCAGTAGTATGTGGGAGAACACTGAAGCTTTCTTT. The chain couples TRBV19 to TRBJ1-1; no firm D call. From germline, CDR1 is LNHDA and CDR2 SQIVND (reference sequence). The CDR3 loop spans 13 amino acids. V was cut by 3 bases and J by 1 base, with 6 bases left in between.

Comment on this clonotype: This clone may be a read error of a much larger clone one base away. Because the CDR3 is missing its conserved closing phenylalanine or tryptophan, this is likely a read error. The CDR3 sequence: CASSLQDQPQHS. The DNA of the CDR3 is TGTGCCAGCAGCTTACAGGATCAGCCCCAGCATTCT. The V gene is TRBV7-9, the J gene TRBJ1-5; D remains unclear. V lost 2 bases, J lost 5 bases, and 4 bases lay in between. This CDR3 region has 12 residues. CDR1 SEHNR and CDR2 FQNEAQ come from the germline V gene (reference sequence).

The gene calls are TRBV11-2 and TRBJ2-7, with 8 bases fitting TRBD1. The germline CDR1 and CDR2 sequences are SGHAT and FQNNGV. The CDR3 totals 15 residues. V gave up 5 bases and J gave up 1 base; unmatched junction bases: 7. CDR3 sequence (DNA): TGTGCCAGCAGCCACGGACAGGGCCTGTCCTACGAGCAGTACTTC. It encodes CASSHGQGLSYEQYF.

The rearrangement uses TRBV12-3 or TRBV12-4 and TRBJ1-4; maybe TRBD1 (5 bases). With 8 bases removed from V and 6 bases from J, the gap between germline ends came to 10 bases. This CDR3 has 12 residues. CDR3 region: CASGADDEKLFF. The CDR3 DNA sequence: TGTGCCAGCGGGGCCGATGATGAAAAACTGTTTTTT.

The chain recombines TRBV24-1 with TRBJ2-3, with no clear D. CDR1 and CDR2 from the germline V gene are KGHDR and SFDVKD. The CDR3 covers 17 residues. Trimming stripped 3 bases from V and 3 bases from J, with 18 bases between. The CDR3 sequence: CATSDGVAPRRTDTQYF. The DNA of the CDR3 is TGTGCCACCAGTGATGGTGTGGCCCCACGGCGGACAGATACGCAGTATTTT.

Turning to this clonotype: A much more abundant neighbour one base away suggests this may be a read error. The V call is TRBV12-3 or TRBV12-4, the J call TRBJ1-5, with D possibly being TRBD1 (5 bases). The CDR3 is 14 residues long. The CDR3 sequence: CASSWGTINRPQHF. As DNA, the CDR3 is TGTGCCAGCAGCTGGGGGACGATAAATCGGCCCCAGCATTTT.

The chain has TRBV9 and TRBJ2-3; 9 bases align to TRBD1. J was trimmed by 6 bases and V by 4 bases; bases with no gene match: 9. In germline, CDR1 is SGDLS, CDR2 YYNGEE. This CDR3 spans 15 amino acids. In DNA, the CDR3 is TGTGCCAGCAGCCCCTGGGACAGGGACCCGGATACGCAGTATTTT. Translation: CASSPWDRDPDTQYF.

This clonotype was found many times. The chain uses TRBV20-1 and TRBJ1-5; tentative D call: TRBD1 (5 bases). The V gene lost 1 base and the J gene lost 4 bases, with 8 bases spanning the gap. The CDR3 is 13 residues long. Germline loops: CDR1 DFQATT, CDR2 SNEGSKA (reference sequence). The CDR3 nucleotides read TGCAGTGCTAGAGTACGGGGGAATCAGCCCCAGCATTTT. Translated, it gives CSARVRGNQPQHF.

A few counts support this clonotype. V is TRBV29-1 and J is TRBJ2-7; 9 bases fit TRBD1. The CDR3 has 11 amino acids. Germline CDR1 SQVTM, CDR2 ANQGSEA. With V trimmed by 7 bases and J by 3 bases, 1 base remained unmatched. The CDR3 sequence is CSAGQGYEQYF. The CDR3 DNA reads TGCAGCGCGGGACAGGGCTACGAGCAGTACTTC.

The chain links TRBV12-3 or TRBV12-4 to TRBJ2-7; D unclear. The CDR3 runs to 12 residues. The V and J ends lost 5 bases and 3 bases respectively, with 8 bases between them. CDR3 coding DNA: TGTGCCAGCAGTCCCGAACACTACGAGCAGTACTTC. This codes for CASSPEHYEQYF.